This T cell receptor (beta chain) was sequenced during a study of T cell repertoires in cytomegalovirus infection. Regarding the study as a whole: The study identified carriers of CMV plus the relevant HLA from cumulative public TCR beta family frequency. Across the ex vivo response, the dominant clonotypes were HLA-C-restricted CMV-specific TCR beta clonotypes.

Each CDR3 protein is one row after TCRdb ran MiXCR on the reads. This sample yields around 440,000 distinct CDR3 sequences, of which approximately 10% are seen a single time; roughly 10% belongs to the top ten. The CDR3 covers 13 residues. Germline V CDR1 and CDR2: DFQATT, SNEGSKA (reference sequence). V lost 3 bases, J lost 6 bases, and 4 bases stayed unmatched. There are a few counts of this clonotype. The target antigen is unknown. The J gene is TRBJ2-1, the V gene TRBV20-1, with 8 bases that match TRBD2. This sequence was found in a human donor in good health (CMV status not recorded). Some clones in this sample may be carry-over from other donors' samples. Specimen: PBMCs. The CDR3 here is CSASGRASNEQFF. Written as DNA, the CDR3 is TGCAGTGCTAGCGGGAGGGCCAGCAATGAGCAGTTCTTC.